These 9 T cell receptor beta chains originate from one sample sequenced in a study of T cells after posttransplantation cyclophosphamide. The assay was immunoSEQ multiplex PCR, and TCRdb's table has in-frame clones only and misses some. The table lists around 37,000 clones, roughly 78% of them singletons, with 7.5% to 10% in the top ten. A marrow graft followed busulfan-fludarabine conditioning, with cyclophosphamide on days +3 and +4. The sequencing here drew on CD4+ T cells sorted from blood, taken approximately 2,000 days after a stem cell transplant with posttransplant cyclophosphamide. The source is a female patient in her thirties or forties who received an allogeneic stem cell transplant from a related donor, was CMV-positive, and had no GVHD. Some T cells may arise from the graft donor.

The CDR3 bases are TGTGCCAGCAGCCCCGGTGCCCCAGCGGCGTACAATGAGCAGTTCTTC. This translates into CASSPGAPAAYNEQFF. The chain has TRBV9 and TRBJ2-1, with D possibly being TRBD2 (5 bases). Looked up from germline, CDR1 is SGDLS and CDR2 is YYNGEE. Trimming cost V 4 bases and J 4 bases, with 18 bases left between them. This CDR3 contains 16 residues.

The CDR3 nucleotides are TGTGCCAGCAGTTACTCACGGGAGACCCAGTACTTC. Translated, it gives CASSYSRETQYF. The V gene is TRBV6-5, the J gene TRBJ2-5; D gene uncertain. The CDR3 runs to 12 residues. Looked up from germline, CDR1 is MNHEY and CDR2 is SVGAGI. With 0 bases removed from V and 5 bases from J, the gap between germline ends came to 4 bases.

V usage is TRBV6-1 and J usage is TRBJ2-2; D is undetermined. Germline V gives CDR1 MNHNS, CDR2 SASEGT. CDR3 length: 15 residues. Trimming took off 11 bases at V and 2 bases at J, with 18 bases between the two ends. The CDR3 coding sequence is TGTGCCCTTCAGTGGTCGTCAGTTAACACCGGGGAGCTGTTTTTT. Translated: CALQWSSVNTGELFF.

V usage is TRBV11-2 and J usage is TRBJ2-7, with 7 bases that match TRBD1. Trimming cost V 3 bases and J 9 bases; bases outside gene matches: 11. The germline V gene encodes CDR1 SGHAT and CDR2 FQNNGV. CDR3 length equals 14 residues. DNA of the CDR3: TGTGCCAGCAGCTTCAGTCAGGGGGAGAGCGGGCAGTACTTC. Translated, it gives CASSFSQGESGQYF.

This clone has more than one count but fewer than ten. The chain combines TRBV6-4 with TRBJ2-2; D uncertain. The germline V gene has CDR1 MRHNA and CDR2 SNTAGT. This CDR3 is built from 14 residues. The V end was cut by 10 bases, the J end by 0 bases, with 12 bases between. CDR3 sequence reads: CATAAESNTGELFF. DNA of the CDR3: TGTGCCACCGCGGCAGAATCGAACACCGGGGAGCTGTTTTTT.

The V and J genes are TRBV21-1 and TRBJ2-1; the D segment call TRBD2 is taken from the table without a DNA check. TRBV21-1 is a pseudogene locus. This CDR3 has 16 residues. The CDR3 is CASSTTGGALLNEQFF. Here the CDR3 DNA reads TGTGCCAGCAGCACGACCGGAGGGGCCCTACTCAATGAGCAGTTCTTC.

The genes are TRBV5-3 and TRBJ1-6, with no clear D. TRBV5-3 is recorded as an ORF, its role being uncertain. The CDR3 has 15 amino acids. Trimming removed 0 bases from V and 1 base from J, with 5 bases in between. The chain's CDR3 is CARSLVGSYNSPLHF. CDR3 bases: TGTGCCAGAAGCTTGGTCGGGTCCTATAATTCACCCCTCCACTTT.

This chain joins TRBV5-1 and TRBJ2-2, with 8 bases matching TRBD1. Looked up from germline, CDR1 is SGHRS and CDR2 is YFSETQ. Trimming removed 4 bases from V and 1 base from J; junction bases left unmatched: 3. The CDR3 is made up of 15 amino acids. The CDR3 protein is CASSQDRGNTGELFF. CDR3 DNA: TGCGCCAGCAGCCAAGACAGGGGGAACACCGGGGAGCTGTTTTTT.

The J gene is TRBJ2-2, the V gene TRBV19; 10 bases fit TRBD2. The CDR3 runs to 20 residues. With 0 bases clipped from V and 5 bases from J, the junction kept 15 bases outside the gene matches. In germline, CDR1 is LNHDA, CDR2 SQIVND (reference sequence). CDR3 in DNA: TGTGCCAGTAGTATAGATCCAAGGGCAAGCGGGGGGGCCAAAACCGGGGAGCTGTTTTTT. Protein: CASSIDPRASGGAKTGELFF.